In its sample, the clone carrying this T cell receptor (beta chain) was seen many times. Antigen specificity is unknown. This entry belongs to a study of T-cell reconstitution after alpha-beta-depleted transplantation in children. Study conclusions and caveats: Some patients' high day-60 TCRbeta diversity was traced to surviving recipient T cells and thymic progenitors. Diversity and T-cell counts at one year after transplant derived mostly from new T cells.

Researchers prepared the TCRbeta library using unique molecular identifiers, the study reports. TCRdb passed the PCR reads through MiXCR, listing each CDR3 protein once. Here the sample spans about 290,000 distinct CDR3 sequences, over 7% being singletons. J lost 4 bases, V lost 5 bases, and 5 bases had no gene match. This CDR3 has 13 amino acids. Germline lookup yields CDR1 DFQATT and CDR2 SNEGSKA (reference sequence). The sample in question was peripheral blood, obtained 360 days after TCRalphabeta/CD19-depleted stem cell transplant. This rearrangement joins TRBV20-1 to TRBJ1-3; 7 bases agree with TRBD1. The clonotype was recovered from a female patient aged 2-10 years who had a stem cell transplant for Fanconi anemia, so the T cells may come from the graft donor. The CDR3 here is CSASTGLGNTIYF. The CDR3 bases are TGCAGTGCTTCGACAGGGCTAGGAAACACCATATATTTT.